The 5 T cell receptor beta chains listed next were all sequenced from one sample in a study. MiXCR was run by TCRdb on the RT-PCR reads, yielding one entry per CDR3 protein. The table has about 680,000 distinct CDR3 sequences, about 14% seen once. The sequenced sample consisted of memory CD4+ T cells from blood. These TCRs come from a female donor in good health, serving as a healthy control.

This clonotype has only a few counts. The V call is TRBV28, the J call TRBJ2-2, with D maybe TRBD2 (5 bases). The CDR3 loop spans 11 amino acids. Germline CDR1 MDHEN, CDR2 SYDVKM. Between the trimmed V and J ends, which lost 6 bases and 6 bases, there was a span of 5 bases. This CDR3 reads CASRGAGELFF. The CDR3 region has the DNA TGTGCCAGCAGGGGAGCCGGGGAGCTGTTTTTT.

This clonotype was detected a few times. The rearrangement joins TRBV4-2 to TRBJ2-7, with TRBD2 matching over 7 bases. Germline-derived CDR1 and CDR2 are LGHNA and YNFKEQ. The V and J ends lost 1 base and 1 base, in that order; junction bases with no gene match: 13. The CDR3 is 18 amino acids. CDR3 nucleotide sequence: TGTGCCAGCAGCCAAGCGGGTTCGGCGGGACTACCTTCCTACGAGCAGTACTTC. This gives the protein CASSQAGSAGLPSYEQYF.

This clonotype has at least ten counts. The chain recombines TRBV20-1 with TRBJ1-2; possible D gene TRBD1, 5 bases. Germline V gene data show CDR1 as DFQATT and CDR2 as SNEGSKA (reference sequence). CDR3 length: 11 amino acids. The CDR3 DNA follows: TGCACCCCCCGGGGGGACTATGGCTACACCTTC. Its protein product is CTPRGDYGYTF.

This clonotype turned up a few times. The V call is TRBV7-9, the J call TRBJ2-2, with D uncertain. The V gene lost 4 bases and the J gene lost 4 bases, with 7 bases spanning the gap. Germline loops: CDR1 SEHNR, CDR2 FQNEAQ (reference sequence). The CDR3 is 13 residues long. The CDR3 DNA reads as TGTGCCAGCAGCTGGGTCTTCACCGGGGAGCTGTTTTTT. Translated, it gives CASSWVFTGELFF. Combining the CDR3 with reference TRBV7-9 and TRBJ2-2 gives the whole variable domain DTGVSQNPRHKITKRGQNVTFRCDPISEHNRLYWYRQTLGQGPEFLTYFQNEAQLEKSRLLSDRFSAERPKGSFSTLEIQRTEQGDSAMYLCASSWVFTGELFFGEGSRLTVL.

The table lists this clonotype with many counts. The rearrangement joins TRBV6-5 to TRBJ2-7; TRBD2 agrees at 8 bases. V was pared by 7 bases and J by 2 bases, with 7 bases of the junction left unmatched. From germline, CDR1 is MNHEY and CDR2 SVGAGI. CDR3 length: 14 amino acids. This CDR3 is CASKNERGTYEQYF. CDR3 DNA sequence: TGTGCCAGCAAGAACGAGCGGGGGACCTACGAGCAGTACTTC.